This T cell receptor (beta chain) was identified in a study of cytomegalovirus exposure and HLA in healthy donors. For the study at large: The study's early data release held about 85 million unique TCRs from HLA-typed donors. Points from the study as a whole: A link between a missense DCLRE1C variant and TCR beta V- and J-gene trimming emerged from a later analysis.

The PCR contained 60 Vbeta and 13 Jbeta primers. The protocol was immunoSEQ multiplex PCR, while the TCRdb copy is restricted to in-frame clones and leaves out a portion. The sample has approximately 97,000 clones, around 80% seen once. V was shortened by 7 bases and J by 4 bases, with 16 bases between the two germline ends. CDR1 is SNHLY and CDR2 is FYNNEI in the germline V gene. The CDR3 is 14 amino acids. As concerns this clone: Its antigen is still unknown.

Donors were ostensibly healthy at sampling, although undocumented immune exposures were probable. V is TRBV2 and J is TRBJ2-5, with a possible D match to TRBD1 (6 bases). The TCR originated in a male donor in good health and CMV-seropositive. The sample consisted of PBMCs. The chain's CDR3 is CASTPVGAGETQYF. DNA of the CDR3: TGTGCCAGCACCCCGGTGGGGGCGGGAGAGACCCAGTACTTC.